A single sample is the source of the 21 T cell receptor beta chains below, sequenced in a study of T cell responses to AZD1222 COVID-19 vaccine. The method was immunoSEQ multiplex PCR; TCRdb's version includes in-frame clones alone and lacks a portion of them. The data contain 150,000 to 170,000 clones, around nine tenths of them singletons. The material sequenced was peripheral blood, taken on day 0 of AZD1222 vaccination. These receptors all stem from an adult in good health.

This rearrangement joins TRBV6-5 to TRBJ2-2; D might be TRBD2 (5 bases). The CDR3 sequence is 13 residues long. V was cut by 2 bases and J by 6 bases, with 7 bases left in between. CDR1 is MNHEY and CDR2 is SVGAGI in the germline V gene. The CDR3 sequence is CASSYGSPGELFF. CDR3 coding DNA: TGTGCCAGCAGTTACGGGAGCCCCGGGGAGCTGTTTTTT.

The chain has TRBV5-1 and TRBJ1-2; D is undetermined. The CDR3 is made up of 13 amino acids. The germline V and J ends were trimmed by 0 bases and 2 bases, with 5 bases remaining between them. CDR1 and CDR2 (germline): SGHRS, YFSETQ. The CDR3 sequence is CASSLDGNYGYTF. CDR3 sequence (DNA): TGCGCCAGCAGCTTGGACGGGAACTATGGCTACACCTTC.

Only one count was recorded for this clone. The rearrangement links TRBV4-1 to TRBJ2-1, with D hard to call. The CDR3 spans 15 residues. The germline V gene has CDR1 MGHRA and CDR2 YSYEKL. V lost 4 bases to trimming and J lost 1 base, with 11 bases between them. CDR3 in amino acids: CASSPSIGSYNEQFF. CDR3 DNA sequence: TGCGCCAGCAGCCCTTCCATAGGGTCCTACAATGAGCAGTTCTTC.

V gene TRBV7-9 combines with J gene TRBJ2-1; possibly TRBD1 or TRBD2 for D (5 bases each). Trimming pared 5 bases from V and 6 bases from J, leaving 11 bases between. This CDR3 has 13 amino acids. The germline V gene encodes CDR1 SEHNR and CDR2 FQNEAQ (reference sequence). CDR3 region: CASSPGGGNEQFF. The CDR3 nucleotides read TGTGCCAGCAGCCCCGGTGGGGGCAATGAGCAGTTCTTC. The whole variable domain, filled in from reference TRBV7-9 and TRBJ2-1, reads DTGVSQNPRHKITKRGQNVTFRCDPISEHNRLYWYRQTLGQGPEFLTYFQNEAQLEKSRLLSDRFSAERPKGSFSTLEIQRTEQGDSAMYLCASSPGGGNEQFFGPGTRLTVL.

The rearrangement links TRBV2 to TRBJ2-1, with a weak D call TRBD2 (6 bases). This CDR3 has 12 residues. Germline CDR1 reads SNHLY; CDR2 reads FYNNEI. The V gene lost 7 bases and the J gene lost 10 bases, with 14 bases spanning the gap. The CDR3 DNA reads TGTGCCAGCAAGGGGACTCTTGGGGAGCAGTTCTTC. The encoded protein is CASKGTLGEQFF.

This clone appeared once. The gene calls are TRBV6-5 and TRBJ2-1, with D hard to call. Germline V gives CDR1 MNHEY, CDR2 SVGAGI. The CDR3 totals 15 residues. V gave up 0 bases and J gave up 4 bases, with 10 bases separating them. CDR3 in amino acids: CASSYSVTQYNEQFF. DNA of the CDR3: TGTGCCAGCAGTTACTCCGTGACCCAGTACAATGAGCAGTTCTTC.

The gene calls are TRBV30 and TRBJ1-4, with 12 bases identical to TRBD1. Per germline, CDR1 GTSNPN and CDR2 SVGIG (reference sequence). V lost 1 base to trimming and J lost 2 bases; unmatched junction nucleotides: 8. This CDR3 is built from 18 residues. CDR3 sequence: CAWSGRWDRGPTNEKLFF. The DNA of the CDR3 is TGTGCCTGGAGTGGCCGGTGGGACAGGGGGCCTACTAATGAAAAACTGTTTTTT.

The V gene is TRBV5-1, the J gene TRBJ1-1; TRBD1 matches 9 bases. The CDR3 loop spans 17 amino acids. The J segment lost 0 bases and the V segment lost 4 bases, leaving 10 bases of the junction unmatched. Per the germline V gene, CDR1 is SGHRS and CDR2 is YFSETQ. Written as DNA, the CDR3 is TGCGCCAGCAGCGTAACAGGGGGCGGAGGGATGAACACTGAAGCTTTCTTT. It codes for CASSVTGGGGMNTEAFF.

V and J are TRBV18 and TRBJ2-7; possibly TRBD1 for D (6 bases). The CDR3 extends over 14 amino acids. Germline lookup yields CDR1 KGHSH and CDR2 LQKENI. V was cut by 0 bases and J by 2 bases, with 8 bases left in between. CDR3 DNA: TGTGCCAGCTCACCACCGACAGGCCCCTACGAGCAGTACTTC. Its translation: CASSPPTGPYEQYF.

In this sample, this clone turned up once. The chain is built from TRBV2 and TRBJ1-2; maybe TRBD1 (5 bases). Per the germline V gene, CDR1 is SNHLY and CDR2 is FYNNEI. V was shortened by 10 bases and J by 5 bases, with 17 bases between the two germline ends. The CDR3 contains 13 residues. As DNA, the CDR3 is TGTGCCAACCCCCGGGGGGGAGGGTATGGCTACACCTTC. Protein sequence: CANPRGGGYGYTF.

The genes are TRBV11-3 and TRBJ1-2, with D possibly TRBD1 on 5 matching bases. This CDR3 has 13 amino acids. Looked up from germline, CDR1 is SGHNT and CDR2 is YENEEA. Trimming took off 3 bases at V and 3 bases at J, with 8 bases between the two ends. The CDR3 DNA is TGTGCCAGCAGCTTCAGCAGGGACTATGGCTACACCTTC. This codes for CASSFSRDYGYTF. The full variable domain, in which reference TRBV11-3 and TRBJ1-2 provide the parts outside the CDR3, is EAGVVQSPRYKIIEKKQPVAFWCNPISGHNTLYWYLQNLGQGPELLIRYENEEAVDDSQLPKDRFSAERLKGVDSTLKIQPAELGDSAVYLCASSFSRDYGYTFGSGTRLTVV.

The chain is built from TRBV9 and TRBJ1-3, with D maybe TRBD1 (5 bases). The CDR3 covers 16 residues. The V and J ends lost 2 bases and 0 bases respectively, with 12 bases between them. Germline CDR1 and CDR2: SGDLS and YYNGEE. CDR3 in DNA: TGTGCCAGCAGCGTTAAGACAGTCTACTCTGGAAACACCATATATTTT. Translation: CASSVKTVYSGNTIYF.

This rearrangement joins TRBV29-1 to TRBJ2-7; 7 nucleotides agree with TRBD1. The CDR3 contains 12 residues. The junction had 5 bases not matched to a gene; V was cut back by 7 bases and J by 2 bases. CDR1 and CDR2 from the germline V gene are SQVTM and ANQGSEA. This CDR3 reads CSAAQGTYEQYF. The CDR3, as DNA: TGCAGCGCCGCACAGGGGACCTACGAGCAGTACTTC.

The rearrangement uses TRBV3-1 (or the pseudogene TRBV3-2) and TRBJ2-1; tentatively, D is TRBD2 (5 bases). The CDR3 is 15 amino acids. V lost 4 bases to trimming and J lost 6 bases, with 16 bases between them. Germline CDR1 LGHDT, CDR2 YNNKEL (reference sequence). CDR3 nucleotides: TGTGCCAGCAGCCGGAAATCCGGGATCACCAATGAGCAGTTCTTC. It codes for CASSRKSGITNEQFF.

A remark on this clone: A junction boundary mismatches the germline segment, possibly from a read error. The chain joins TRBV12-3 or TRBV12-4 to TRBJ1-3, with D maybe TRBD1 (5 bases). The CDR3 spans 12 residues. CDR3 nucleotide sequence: TGTGCCAGCAGCTTAGGGACGCCCACCATATATTTT. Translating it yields CASSLGTPTIYF.

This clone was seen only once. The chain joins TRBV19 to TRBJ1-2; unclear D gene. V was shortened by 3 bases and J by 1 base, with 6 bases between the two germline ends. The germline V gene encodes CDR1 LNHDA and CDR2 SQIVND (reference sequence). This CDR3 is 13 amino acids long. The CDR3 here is CASSMGLNYGYTF. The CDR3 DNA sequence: TGTGCCAGTAGTATGGGTCTTAACTATGGCTACACCTTC.

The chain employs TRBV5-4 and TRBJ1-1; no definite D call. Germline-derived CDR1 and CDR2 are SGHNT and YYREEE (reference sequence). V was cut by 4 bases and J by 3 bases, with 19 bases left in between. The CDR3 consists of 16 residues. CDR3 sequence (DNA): TGTGCCAGCAGCCCCGAGGGCATAAGGGCGGACACTGAAGCTTTCTTT. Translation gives CASSPEGIRADTEAFF.

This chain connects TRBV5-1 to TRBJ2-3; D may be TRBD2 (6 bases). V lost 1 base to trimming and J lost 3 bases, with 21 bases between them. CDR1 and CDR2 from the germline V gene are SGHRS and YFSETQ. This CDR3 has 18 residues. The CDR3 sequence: CASSLKGGAVGKTDTQYF. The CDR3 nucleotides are TGCGCCAGCAGCTTGAAGGGCGGGGCCGTAGGAAAAACAGATACGCAGTATTTT.

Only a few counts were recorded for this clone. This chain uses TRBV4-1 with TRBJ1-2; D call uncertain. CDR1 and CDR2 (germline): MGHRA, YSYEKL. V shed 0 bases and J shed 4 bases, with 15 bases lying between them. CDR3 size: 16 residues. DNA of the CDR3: TGCGCCAGCAGCCAAGACGTTCTGGAAGGGCCCTATGGCTACACCTTC. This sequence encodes CASSQDVLEGPYGYTF.

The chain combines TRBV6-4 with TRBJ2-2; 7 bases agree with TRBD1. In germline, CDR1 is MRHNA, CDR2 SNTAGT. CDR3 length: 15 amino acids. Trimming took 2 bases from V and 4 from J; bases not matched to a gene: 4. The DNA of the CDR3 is TGTGCCAGCAGTGACAACAGGGGCGGCACCGGGGAGCTGTTTTTT. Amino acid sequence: CASSDNRGGTGELFF.

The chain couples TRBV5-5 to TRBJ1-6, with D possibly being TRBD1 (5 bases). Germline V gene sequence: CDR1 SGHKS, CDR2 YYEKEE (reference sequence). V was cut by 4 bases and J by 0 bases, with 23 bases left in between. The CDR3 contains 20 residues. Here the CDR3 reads CASSPADQDRGRSYNSPLHF. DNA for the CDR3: TGTGCCAGCAGCCCGGCCGATCAAGACAGAGGACGCTCCTATAATTCACCCCTCCACTTT. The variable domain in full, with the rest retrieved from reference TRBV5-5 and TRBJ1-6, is DAGVTQSPTHLIKTRGQQVTLRCSPISGHKSVSWYQQVLGQGPQFIFQYYEKEERGRGNFPDRFSARQFPNYSSELNVNALLLGDSALYLCASSPADQDRGRSYNSPLHFGNGTRLTVT.